The present T cell receptor beta chain was sequenced within a study of cytomegalovirus exposure and HLA in healthy donors. General study findings and limits: An analysis done earlier found most TCR beta V segments productive about 90% or about 30% of the time. Later work found most CMV-associated TCR beta chains apparently HLA-restricted.

To note about this clone: What it binds is not known.

The junction had 6 bases not matched to a gene; V was cut back by 8 bases and J by 0 bases. CDR3 size: 13 residues. Germline assignment: CDR1 GTSNPN and CDR2 SVGIG (reference sequence). In the PCR, 60 Vbeta and 13 Jbeta primers were used. Generated by immunoSEQ multiplex PCR, the TCRdb table keeps only in-frame clones and is missing some. The sample contains 100,000 to 150,000 clones, 80% of which appear only once. The chain recombines TRBV30 with TRBJ1-2; 7 positions match TRBD1. This clonotype originated in a female donor in good health and CMV-seronegative. The specimen was PBMCs. The CDR3 sequence: CATWTGANYGYTF. CDR3 DNA: TGTGCCACCTGGACAGGCGCTAACTATGGCTACACCTTC. The full variable domain, with the rest looked up from reference TRBV30 and TRBJ1-2, is SQTIHQWPATLVQPVGSPLSLECTVEGTSNPNLYWYRQAAGRGLQLLFYSVGIGQISSEVPQNLSASRPQDRQFILSSKKLLLSDSGFYLCATWTGANYGYTFGSGTRLTVV.